This TCR beta chain appears in the sequencing data of a study of OX40 agonist ivuxolimab in advanced cancers. Overall study context: Six ivuxolimab dose levels, 0.01 to 10 mg/kg, were given intravenously every 2 weeks. Among those treated, three patients had partial responses, one with hepatocellular carcinoma and two with cutaneous melanoma.

Drawing of blood for sampling happened at baseline, at cycle 4 day 1, and at cycle 7 day 1. Sequencing used immunoSEQ multiplex PCR; TCRdb keeps in-frame clones, though not all of them. The table has around 24,000 clones, roughly 84% seen once. Germline V CDR1 and CDR2: MNHEY, SVGAGI. Trimming cost V 9 bases and J 7 bases, with 12 bases left between them. The CDR3 spans 11 residues. The chain joins TRBV6-5 to TRBJ1-1, with D uncertain. The TCR originated in an adult with an advanced solid tumor such as melanoma, head and neck, liver or kidney cancer. The source was CD4+ or CD8+ T cells sorted from blood, collected in a trial of the OX40 agonist ivuxolimab. The CDR3 nucleotides are TGTGCCAGTCACTCGGGTATTGAAGCTTTCTTT. The encoded protein is CASHSGIEAFF.